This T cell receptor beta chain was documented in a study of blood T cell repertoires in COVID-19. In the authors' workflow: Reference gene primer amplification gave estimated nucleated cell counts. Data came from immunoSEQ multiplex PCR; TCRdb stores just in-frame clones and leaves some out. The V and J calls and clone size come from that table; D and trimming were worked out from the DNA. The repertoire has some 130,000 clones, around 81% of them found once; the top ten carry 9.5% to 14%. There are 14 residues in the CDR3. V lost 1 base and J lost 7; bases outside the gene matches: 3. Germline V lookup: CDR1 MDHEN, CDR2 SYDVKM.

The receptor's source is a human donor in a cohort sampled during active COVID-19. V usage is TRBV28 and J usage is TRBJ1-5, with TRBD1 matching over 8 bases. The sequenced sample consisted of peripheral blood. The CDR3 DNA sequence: TGTGCCAGCAGTTTATCGACAGGGGACCAGCCCCAGCATTTT. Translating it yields CASSLSTGDQPQHF.